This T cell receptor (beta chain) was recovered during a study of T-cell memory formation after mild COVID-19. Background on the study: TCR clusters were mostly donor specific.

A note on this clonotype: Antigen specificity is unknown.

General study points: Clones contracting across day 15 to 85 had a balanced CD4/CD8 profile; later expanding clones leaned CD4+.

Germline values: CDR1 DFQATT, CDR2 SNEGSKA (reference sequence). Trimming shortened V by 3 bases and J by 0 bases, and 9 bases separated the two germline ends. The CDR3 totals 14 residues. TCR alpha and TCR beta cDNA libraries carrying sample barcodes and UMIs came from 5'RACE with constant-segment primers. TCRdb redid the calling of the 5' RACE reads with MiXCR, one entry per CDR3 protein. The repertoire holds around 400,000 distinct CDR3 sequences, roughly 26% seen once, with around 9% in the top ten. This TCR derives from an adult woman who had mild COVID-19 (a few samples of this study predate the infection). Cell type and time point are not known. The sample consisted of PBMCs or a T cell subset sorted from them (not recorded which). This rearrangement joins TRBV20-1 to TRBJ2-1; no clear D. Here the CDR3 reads CSARSRISYNEQFF. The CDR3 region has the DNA TGCAGTGCTAGGTCTAGAATCTCCTACAATGAGCAGTTCTTC.